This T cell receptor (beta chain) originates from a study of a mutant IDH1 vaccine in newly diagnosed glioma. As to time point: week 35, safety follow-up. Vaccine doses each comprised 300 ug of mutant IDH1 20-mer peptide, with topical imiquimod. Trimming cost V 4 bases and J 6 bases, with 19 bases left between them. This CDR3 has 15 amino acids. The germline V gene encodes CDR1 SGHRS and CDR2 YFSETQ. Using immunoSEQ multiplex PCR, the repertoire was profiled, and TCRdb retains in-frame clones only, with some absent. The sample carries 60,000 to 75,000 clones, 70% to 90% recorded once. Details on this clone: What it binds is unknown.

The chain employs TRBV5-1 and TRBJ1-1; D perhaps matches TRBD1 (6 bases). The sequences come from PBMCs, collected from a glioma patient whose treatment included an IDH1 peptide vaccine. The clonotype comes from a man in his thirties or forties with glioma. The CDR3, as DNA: TGCGCCAGCAGCCCGGACACCCTCGGGGGCCCTGAAGCTTTCTTT. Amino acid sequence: CASSPDTLGGPEAFF.